This TCR beta chain derives from a study of control samples from healthy donors and cancer patients. Measured with immunoSEQ multiplex PCR; TCRdb has only the in-frame clones, and not every one. Found here are over 80,000 clones, around 85% of them singletons; the top ten hold roughly 19%. The CDR3 contains 16 residues. Germline V gives CDR1 SGHDN, CDR2 FVKESK. The germline V and J ends were trimmed by 0 bases and 0 bases, with 12 bases remaining between them. Input material: blood. The sequence came from a man aged 25 to 45 in good health. V gene TRBV14 combines with J gene TRBJ2-7, with D hard to call. The CDR3 loop reads CASSQDGRVNSYEQYF. CDR3 nucleotide sequence: TGTGCCAGCAGCCAAGATGGCCGCGTCAACTCCTACGAGCAGTACTTC.